This entry lists 20 T cell receptor beta chains sequenced from one sample in a study of blood T cell repertoires in COVID-19. Some clones are missing from TCRdb's copy, which holds only in-frame ones; the method was immunoSEQ multiplex PCR. Among about 200,000 clones, 75% to 85% were seen once, and the ten largest hold around 13%. What was sequenced was peripheral blood. The receptors shown here come from a human donor in a cohort sampled during active COVID-19.

This clone was found many times. This chain joins TRBV6-2 or TRBV6-3 and TRBJ1-4; D not certain. V shed 4 bases and J shed 8 bases, with 14 bases lying between them. Germline loops: CDR1 MNHEY, CDR2 SVGEGT. The CDR3 covers 14 residues. DNA for the CDR3: TGTGCCAGCAGTTCGCCAGTCCAGGCCGAAAAACTGTTTTTT. Protein product: CASSSPVQAEKLFF.

This chain links TRBV6-9 with TRBJ2-5; possibly TRBD2 for D (5 bases). The germline gives CDR1 MNHGY, CDR2 SVAAGI. The CDR3 has 15 residues. Deletions cut 6 bases from V and 3 bases from J, with 17 bases between. The DNA of the CDR3 is TGTGCCAGCAGGACTCCAGGAGGCATCGAAGAGACCCAGTACTTC. Translating it yields CASRTPGGIEETQYF.

The chain carries TRBV19 and TRBJ1-1; 7 bases align to TRBD1. Trimming removed 5 bases from V and 6 bases from J; junction bases left unmatched: 9. The germline V gene has CDR1 LNHDA and CDR2 SQIVND (reference sequence). This CDR3 contains 14 residues. In nucleotides, the CDR3 is TGTGCCAGTAGTCCCGGGACAGCGAGCCCTGAAGCTTTCTTT. Protein sequence: CASSPGTASPEAFF.

V gene TRBV24-1 combines with J gene TRBJ1-3; TRBD1 matches at 8 bases. Per the germline V gene, CDR1 is KGHDR and CDR2 is SFDVKD. The CDR3 has 13 amino acids. V gave up 11 bases and J gave up 4 bases; unmatched junction bases: 6. CDR3 sequence: CAISGGAGNTIYF. CDR3 DNA: TGTGCCATTTCAGGGGGCGCCGGAAACACCATATATTTT.

CDR3 DNA: TGTGCCAGCAGCTCACAGGGGGTAGGGCGTGAAAAACTGTTTTTT. Amino acids: CASSSQGVGREKLFF. V gene TRBV7-2 combines with J gene TRBJ1-4, with 8 positions matching TRBD1. V was clipped by 4 bases and J by 7 bases; unmatched bases: 8. CDR3 size: 15 residues. CDR1 is SGHTA, CDR2 FQGNSA, per germline.

This sequence joins TRBV11-3 and TRBJ1-1; no firm D call. The CDR3 totals 13 residues. The germline V and J ends were trimmed by 1 base and 6 bases, with 9 bases remaining between them. The V gene's germline CDR1 is SGHNT and CDR2 YENEEA. The CDR3 sequence: CASSLVEGSEAFF. As DNA, the CDR3 is TGTGCCAGCAGCTTAGTGGAGGGTTCTGAAGCTTTCTTT.

In DNA, the CDR3 is TGTGCCAGTAACCGGGACAGACCCTATGGCTACACCTTC. Its translation is CASNRDRPYGYTF. This chain links TRBV19 with TRBJ1-2; 7 nucleotides line up with TRBD1. The CDR3 loop spans 13 amino acids. J gave up 4 bases and V 7 bases, and 6 bases lay outside the gene matches. The germline V gene has CDR1 LNHDA and CDR2 SQIVND (reference sequence).

The chain combines TRBV9 with TRBJ1-2; 8 bases fit TRBD1. The CDR3 extends over 15 amino acids. Germline lookup yields CDR1 SGDLS and CDR2 YYNGEE. Losses at the gene ends were 3 bases for V and 0 bases for J; bases not matched to a gene: 4. CDR3 protein: CASSAPTGANYGYTF. In DNA, the CDR3 is TGTGCCAGCAGCGCCCCGACAGGGGCTAACTATGGCTACACCTTC.

This sequence joins TRBV28 and TRBJ1-1; D ambiguous. Germline loops: CDR1 MDHEN, CDR2 SYDVKM. This CDR3 has 13 amino acids. Trimming shortened V by 3 bases and J by 1 base, and 6 bases separated the two germline ends. CDR3: CASSLAGNTEAFF. The CDR3 coding sequence is TGTGCCAGCAGTTTGGCGGGGAACACTGAAGCTTTCTTT. The whole variable domain, filled in from reference TRBV28 and TRBJ1-1, reads DVKVTQSSRYLVKRTGEKVFLECVQDMDHENMFWYRQDPGLGLRLIYFSYDVKMKEKGDIPEGYSVSREKKERFSLILESASTNQTSMYLCASSLAGNTEAFFGQGTRLTVV.

The chain joins TRBV6-2 or TRBV6-3 to TRBJ2-2; 8 bases line up with TRBD2. The CDR3 runs 18 residues. The V gene end was trimmed by 6 bases and the J gene end by 1 base; junction bases not matched to a gene: 13. CDR1 is MNHEY and CDR2 is SVGEGT in the germline V gene. CDR3 protein: CASSRRGSGEGNTGELFF. CDR3 bases: TGTGCCAGCAGCCGCCGGGGTAGCGGGGAAGGGAACACCGGGGAGCTGTTTTTT.

CDR3 coding DNA: TGTGCCAGCAGTTCCCCAGGGTCTGGAAACACCATATATTTT. The encoded protein is CASSSPGSGNTIYF. The V and J genes are TRBV28 and TRBJ1-3, with D perhaps matching TRBD1 (5 bases). Looked up from germline, CDR1 is MDHEN and CDR2 is SYDVKM. CDR3 length: 14 residues. V lost 4 bases and J 1 base, leaving 8 bases between the germline ends.

V and J are TRBV11-2 and TRBJ2-3; 7 nucleotides agree with TRBD2. V lost 5 bases and J lost 1; bases outside the gene matches: 6. This CDR3 is 15 amino acids long. Germline CDR1 and CDR2: SGHAT and FQNNGV. In nucleotides, the CDR3 is TGTGCCAGCAGCCCCGTGGCGGGGGGCACAGATACGCAGTATTTT. Translating it yields CASSPVAGGTDTQYF.

V and J are TRBV11-2 and TRBJ2-5; perhaps TRBD2 as D (7 bases). The CDR3 consists of 18 residues. Germline CDR1 reads SGHAT; CDR2 reads FQNNGV. Trimming shortened V by 5 bases and J by 5 bases, and 27 bases separated the two germline ends. The CDR3 is CASSPHPATGGPWETQYF. The CDR3 DNA reads TGTGCCAGCAGCCCCCACCCGGCTACCGGGGGGCCCTGGGAGACCCAGTACTTC.

The gene calls are TRBV4-3 and TRBJ1-3, with D perhaps TRBD1 (6 bases). The CDR3 runs to 18 residues. The germline V and J ends were trimmed by 0 bases and 0 bases, with 15 bases remaining between them. From germline, CDR1 is LGHNA and CDR2 YSLEER. Written as DNA, the CDR3 is TGCGCCAGCAGCCAAGAGGCACAGGGTTTACTCTCTGGAAACACCATATATTTT. It codes for CASSQEAQGLLSGNTIYF.

This chain joins TRBV23-1 and TRBJ1-4, with D perhaps TRBD1 (5 bases). TRBV23-1 is known as an ORF, though its function is uncertain. Trimming pared 8 bases from V and 10 bases from J, leaving 17 bases between. The CDR3 is 13 residues long. CDR3 sequence: CASPRGVRTKLFF. CDR3 coding DNA: TGCGCCAGCCCGCGGGGCGTACGGACAAAACTGTTTTTT.

This clone has just one count. The chain joins TRBV28 to TRBJ1-5; TRBD1 might be the D (6 bases). The CDR3 spans 17 residues. The germline V and J ends were trimmed by 7 bases and 4 bases, with 23 bases remaining between them. Germline assignment: CDR1 MDHEN and CDR2 SYDVKM. The CDR3, as DNA: TGTGCCAGCACCCAGTTTAATGGGGGCACCAAGAATCAGCCCCAGCATTTT. Translated, it gives CASTQFNGGTKNQPQHF.

This clone was detected once. The CDR3 region has the DNA TGTGCCAGCAGCCCCGGAGGGTTCAACTATGGCTACACCTTC. Protein: CASSPGGFNYGYTF. The chain links TRBV7-3 to TRBJ1-2; D is ambiguous. This CDR3 is 14 amino acids long. The V and J ends lost 5 bases and 2 bases respectively, with 12 bases between them. CDR1 and CDR2 from the germline V gene are SGHTA and FQGTGA.

The chain links TRBV19 to TRBJ1-2; 8 nucleotides align to TRBD1. CDR1 is LNHDA and CDR2 is SQIVND in the germline V gene (reference sequence). The V gene end was trimmed by 10 bases and the J gene end by 4 bases; junction bases not matched to a gene: 8. CDR3 length: 13 residues. CDR3 protein: CATGNDRGYGYTF. In DNA form, the CDR3 reads TGTGCCACCGGGAACGACAGGGGCTATGGCTACACCTTC.

The chain combines TRBV5-1 with TRBJ1-2; 11 bases are shared with TRBD1. CDR1 SGHRS and CDR2 YFSETQ come from the germline V gene. This CDR3 is built from 17 residues. The J segment lost 8 bases and the V segment lost 3 bases, leaving 15 bases of the junction unmatched. CDR3 amino acids: CASSSDVGQGARIGYTF. The CDR3 DNA is TGCGCCAGCAGCTCGGATGTCGGACAGGGGGCGAGAATAGGCTACACCTTC.

The V call is TRBV5-1, the J call TRBJ1-3; D perhaps matches TRBD1 (6 bases). Germline values: CDR1 SGHRS, CDR2 YFSETQ. V lost 4 bases and J lost 0, with 14 bases in between. There are 16 residues in the CDR3. In DNA, the CDR3 is TGCGCCAGCAGCGACGAGCCGACAGGCTCTGGAAACACCATATATTTT. It specifies CASSDEPTGSGNTIYF.